This T cell receptor beta chain is from a study of T-cell memory formation after mild COVID-19. Study-wide findings and caveats: CD4+ bias marked clones expanding day 15 to 37, unlike balanced contracting clones. Certain responding clones were present in pre-infection memory, suggesting participation of cross-reactive memory. Clones which contracted sat mainly in CM and EM if CD4+, and in EMRA if CD8+.

Sample barcodes and UMIs were carried by the TCR alpha and TCR beta cDNA libraries that 5'RACE generated with constant-segment primers. MiXCR, run by TCRdb on the 5' RACE reads, gives a single entry per CDR3 protein. The sample has under 35,000 distinct CDR3 sequences; roughly 20% are singletons. Germline trimming cut 2 bases from V and 7 bases from J; bases unmatched to any gene: 4. The CDR3 spans 15 residues. Germline CDR1 and CDR2: SGHTA and FQGTGA. There are many counts of this clonotype. Antigen: not known. The sequence was obtained from an adult who had mild COVID-19 (a few samples of this study predate the infection). Cell type and time point are not known. The V and J genes are TRBV7-3 and TRBJ2-1; 11 bases are shared with TRBD2. The sequenced sample was PBMCs or a T cell subset sorted from them (not recorded which). The CDR3 DNA reads TGTGCCAGCAGCTTACGACTAGCGGGGAGGAATGAGCAGTTCTTC. It translates to CASSLRLAGRNEQFF.